The 20 T cell receptor beta chains below all came from one sample that was sequenced in a study of T cells in Graves' hyperthyroidism and ophthalmopathy (dated 2019 in TCRdb). Library preparation employed multiplex PCR. The instrument given in TCRdb is Illumina HiSeq 2000. The TCR beta CDR3 regions were amplified from the RNA transcripts. A first-round RT-PCR of the TCR CDR3 used the HTBI primer set with the Qiagen OneStep RT-PCR kit. The public reads were reanalyzed by TCRdb: fastp trimming at Q25, MiXCR alignment, in-frame beta chains only. Rows merge per CDR3 protein into single entries with the most common DNA and genes. In this sample the table shows roughly 580,000 distinct CDR3 sequences, 14% of which occur a single time. The ten largest clones capture 5.8% of the sample. Sequencing was carried out using blood. These receptors came from a woman under 40 with Graves' hyperthyroidism that later progressed to Graves' ophthalmopathy.

V gene TRBV6-1 combines with J gene TRBJ2-5, with 11 bases identical to TRBD2. The CDR3 extends over 14 amino acids. V trimming: 6 bases; J trimming: 3 bases; junction bases outside the gene matches: 3. Germline CDR1 is MNHNS and CDR2 is SASEGT. CDR3 residues: CASRGGLAEETQYF. CDR3 nucleotides: TGTGCCAGCAGAGGGGGACTAGCGGAAGAGACCCAGTACTTC.

The sample holds a few counts of this clonotype. The chain links TRBV11-2 to TRBJ1-4; D gene unclear. CDR3 size: 16 residues. Germline V gives CDR1 SGHAT, CDR2 FQNNGV. Between the trimmed V and J ends, which lost 5 bases and 0 bases, there was a span of 13 bases. The CDR3 spells CASSPVAPTTNEKLFF. CDR3 in DNA: TGTGCCAGCAGCCCCGTTGCGCCCACAACTAATGAAAAACTGTTTTTT.

This clonotype was counted at least ten times. The chain couples TRBV20-1 to TRBJ2-7; 10 bases are a match to TRBD2. The CDR3 is 16 residues long. Germline V gene sequence: CDR1 DFQATT, CDR2 SNEGSKA (reference sequence). V gave up 6 bases and J gave up 3 bases; unmatched junction bases: 14. The CDR3 sequence: CSATRGTSVSSYEQYF. Written as DNA, the CDR3 is TGCAGTGCAACCCGCGGGACTAGCGTCTCCAGCTACGAGCAGTACTTC.

This clonotype was seen only a few times. The V gene is TRBV27, the J gene TRBJ2-5, with D maybe TRBD1 (6 bases). V lost 7 bases to trimming and J lost 3 bases, with 12 bases between them. The CDR3 is 13 residues long. CDR1 and CDR2 from the germline V gene are MNHEY and SMNVEV (reference sequence). This CDR3 is CASKRQAEETQYF. CDR3 sequence (DNA): TGTGCCAGCAAGAGACAGGCTGAAGAGACCCAGTACTTC.

The gene calls are TRBV11-2 and TRBJ2-3; D tentatively fits TRBD1 or TRBD2 (6 bases each). The CDR3 is 14 residues long. Trimming left V 2 bases short and J 6 bases short, with 12 bases between. Germline-derived CDR1 and CDR2 are SGHAT and FQNNGV. In DNA form, the CDR3 reads TGTGCCAGCAGCTTAAAGGGGGAGGCGGATACGCAGTATTTT. Translated, it gives CASSLKGEADTQYF.

Many counts were recorded for this clonotype. V usage is TRBV28 and J usage is TRBJ1-2, with 9 nucleotides matching TRBD1. V lost 7 bases, J lost 6 bases, and 3 bases stayed unmatched. The CDR3 loop spans 12 amino acids. Germline values: CDR1 MDHEN, CDR2 SYDVKM. Here the CDR3 DNA reads TGTGCCAGCATCGACAGGGGGAATGGCTACACCTTC. Translated, it gives CASIDRGNGYTF.

This clonotype has more than one count but fewer than ten. V and J are TRBV29-1 and TRBJ1-1, with 7 bases identical to TRBD1. CDR3 length equals 14 residues. The germline gives CDR1 SQVTM, CDR2 ANQGSEA. Trimming at V came to 0 bases and at J to 5 bases, leaving 6 bases not matched to a gene. CDR3 amino acids: CSVEDQGGGTEAFF. DNA for the CDR3: TGCAGCGTTGAAGACCAGGGGGGGGGAACTGAAGCTTTCTTT.

As for this clonotype: One base away lies a much larger clone, so this may be a sequencing read error. V is TRBV30 and J is TRBJ1-2, with a tentative D call TRBD1 (6 bases). CDR1 and CDR2 (germline): GTSNPN, SVGIG (reference sequence). The CDR3 has 12 residues. V was pared by 4 bases and J by 7 bases, with 13 bases between. CDR3 sequence (DNA): TGTGCCTGGAAGGGGGACGGGCCTGGCTACACCTTC. Encoded protein: CAWKGDGPGYTF.

The chain employs TRBV6-5 and TRBJ1-2; D gene unclear. The CDR3 runs to 13 residues. Germline V gene sequence: CDR1 MNHEY, CDR2 SVGAGI. V was trimmed by 0 bases and J by 4 bases, leaving 6 bases between them. CDR3 protein: CASSYSILYGYTF. The CDR3 nucleotides read TGTGCCAGCAGTTACTCGATCCTCTATGGCTACACCTTC.

This clonotype was seen at least ten times. The V call is TRBV3-1, the J call TRBJ1-4; possibly TRBD1 for D (5 bases). Looked up from germline, CDR1 is LGHDT and CDR2 is YNNKEL (reference sequence). V was clipped by 2 bases and J by 7 bases, with 8 bases between them. This CDR3 is built from 13 residues. The CDR3 is CASSQIGTEKLFF. CDR3 DNA sequence: TGTGCCAGCAGCCAAATCGGGACTGAAAAACTGTTTTTT. Together with reference TRBV3-1 and TRBJ1-4, the CDR3 gives the full variable domain: DTAVSQTPKYLVTQMGNDKSIKCEQNLGHDTMYWYKQDSKKFLKIMFSYNNKELIINETVPNRFSPKSPDKAHLNLHINSLELGDSAVYFCASSQIGTEKLFFGSGTQLSVL.

This chain uses TRBV6-4 with TRBJ1-1; 9 positions match TRBD1. V trimming: 4 bases; J trimming: 4 bases; junction bases outside the gene matches: 7. The CDR3 runs to 15 residues. Germline V gene sequence: CDR1 MRHNA, CDR2 SNTAGT. CDR3 residues: CASSAGTGILTEAFF. In DNA, the CDR3 is TGTGCCAGCAGTGCCGGGACAGGGATTCTCACTGAAGCTTTCTTT.

On this clonotype: A much larger clone lies one base from this, so it may be a read error. The rearrangement links TRBV3-1 to TRBJ1-2; possibly TRBD1 for D (5 bases). The CDR3 is 12 amino acids. The germline V gene encodes CDR1 LGHDT and CDR2 YNNKEL (reference sequence). Here the CDR3 reads CAISQWDRGYTF. CDR3 coding DNA: TGTGCCATCAGCCAATGGGACCGGGGCTACACCTTC.

This clonotype was detected many times. The chain uses TRBV30 and TRBJ1-4; D possibly corresponds to TRBD1 (5 bases). The CDR3 covers 15 residues. V was cut by 3 bases and J by 4 bases, with 15 bases left in between. The germline gives CDR1 GTSNPN, CDR2 SVGIG (reference sequence). For the CDR3, the DNA is TGTGCCTGGAGAGATCCGGGACGGGATAATGAAAAACTGTTTTTT. It yields the protein CAWRDPGRDNEKLFF.

The rearrangement uses TRBV4-3 and TRBJ2-1; D not certain. CDR1 LGHNA and CDR2 YSLEER come from the germline V gene. The ends were cut back, 4 bases at V and 0 bases at J, with 13 bases in the middle. This CDR3 spans 16 amino acids. DNA of the CDR3: TGCGCCAGCAGCCGGGTGAACATTGGCTCCTACAATGAGCAGTTCTTC. Protein product: CASSRVNIGSYNEQFF.

Ten or more counts support this clonotype. The chain has TRBV30 and TRBJ1-2, with 8 bases fitting TRBD1. The CDR3 runs to 13 residues. The trim removed 3 bases at V and 8 bases at J, leaving 8 bases unmatched. The germline gives CDR1 GTSNPN, CDR2 SVGIG (reference sequence). For the CDR3, the DNA is TGTGCCTGGAGAGGACAGGGTCGGGTAGGCTACACCTTC. As protein: CAWRGQGRVGYTF.

CDR3 protein: CASSQGGRSGEPQHF. The DNA for the CDR3 is TGTGCCAGCAGCCAAGGGGGGAGGTCGGGCGAGCCCCAGCATTTT. The rearrangement joins TRBV3-1 to TRBJ1-5, with a possible D match to TRBD1 (5 bases). The V gene lost 1 base and the J gene lost 8 bases, with 15 bases spanning the gap. From germline, CDR1 is LGHDT and CDR2 YNNKEL (reference sequence). This CDR3 is 15 amino acids long.

The gene calls are TRBV5-4 and TRBJ1-2, with D tentatively TRBD1 (5 bases). In germline, CDR1 is SGHNT, CDR2 YYREEE (reference sequence). This CDR3 contains 14 residues. V was pared by 0 bases and J by 9 bases, with 15 bases between. CDR3 nucleotide sequence: TGTGCCAGCAGCTTGGTGTCGGACAAGCAAAGCTACACCTTC. Amino acids: CASSLVSDKQSYTF. Looking up the rest from reference TRBV5-4 and TRBJ1-2 gives the full variable domain: ETGVTQSPTHLIKTRGQQVTLRCSSQSGHNTVSWYQQALGQGPQFIFQYYREEENGRGNFPPRFSGLQFPNYSSELNVNALELDDSALYLCASSLVSDKQSYTFGSGTRLTVV.

This clonotype was recorded a few times. The chain is built from TRBV24-1 and TRBJ2-1; D perhaps matches TRBD2 (5 bases). Germline V CDR1 and CDR2: KGHDR, SFDVKD. Trimming pared 1 base from V and 0 bases from J, leaving 6 bases between. The CDR3 extends over 15 amino acids. CDR3 loop: CATSDFRGSYNEQFF. Here the CDR3 DNA reads TGTGCCACCAGTGATTTCCGGGGCTCCTACAATGAGCAGTTCTTC.

The sample holds many counts of this clonotype. The gene calls are TRBV19 and TRBJ1-4, with D possibly being TRBD1 (6 bases). Germline V CDR1 and CDR2: LNHDA, SQIVND (reference sequence). The CDR3 runs 15 residues. Trimming shortened V by 5 bases and J by 8 bases, and 18 bases separated the two germline ends. The CDR3 DNA reads as TGTGCCAGTAGTTCTCCGGGACAACTAGGCGAAAAACTGTTTTTT. Translated: CASSSPGQLGEKLFF.

This clonotype turned up a few times. The junction departs from the called germline gene at one end, perhaps through a read error. The V and J genes are TRBV3-1 and TRBJ2-7; no clear D gene. The CDR3 loop spans 15 amino acids. Germline CDR1 reads LGHDT; CDR2 reads YNNKEL (reference sequence). The CDR3 reads CANSQVGEMWGEQYF. The CDR3 DNA is TGTGCCAACAGCCAAGTTGGGGAAATGTGGGGCGAGCAGTACTTC.